The present TCR beta chain was sequenced within a study of CD8 T cells in ankylosing spondylitis. The germline V gene has CDR1 MNHEY and CDR2 SVGEGT. The CDR3 consists of 12 residues. V lost 5 bases and J lost 5, with 10 bases in between. This clonotype was detected many times. In making TCR beta libraries, quantitative 5'-RACE with molecular barcodes was used. One entry per CDR3 protein, called by TCRdb with MiXCR from the 5' RACE reads. The repertoire holds 100,000 to 150,000 distinct CDR3 sequences, with roughly 6.6% as singletons. This TCR came from a male donor with ankylosing spondylitis or in good health (not recorded which). The sample taken for sequencing was blood, either unsorted or a sorted T cell fraction (not recorded which). The chain has TRBV6-2 or TRBV6-3 and TRBJ2-7, with unresolved D. CDR3 nucleotides: TGTGCCAGCAGTCACCCTCGGGACGAGCAGTACTTC. Its protein product is CASSHPRDEQYF.